The rows below give T cell receptor beta chains drawn from one sample of a study of cytomegalovirus exposure and HLA in healthy donors. Repertoires were generated with immunoSEQ multiplex PCR, while TCRdb's copy carries only in-frame clones and drops some. This sample has under 150,000 clones, with 81% found just once. Sequenced sample: PBMCs. These receptors all come from a young man in good health and CMV-seronegative. Both conserved end residues are part of each CDR3. Fields, in order: clone size, D gene, CDR3 length, V gene, J gene, CDR3 protein, CDR3 DNA. D genes are given only for firm matches. The size of a clone is reported for some rows only, either as once, few or many, or as a class for expanded clones.

-	TRBD2	17	TRBV9	TRBJ2-3	CASSVAGGEGGTDTQYF	TGTGCCAGCAGCGTAGCCGGGGGGGAGGGAGGCACAGATACGCAGTATTTT
-	-	15	TRBV4-2	TRBJ1-5	CASSPLPGSNQPQHF	TGTGCCAGCAGCCCCCTTCCGGGGAGCAATCAGCCCCAGCATTTT
-	TRBD1	16	TRBV4-1	TRBJ2-1	CASSPITGVAYNEQFF	TGCGCCAGCAGCCCTATCACAGGGGTAGCCTACAATGAGCAGTTCTTC
-	-	14	TRBV7-9	TRBJ1-2	CASSLDVGDYGYTF	TGTGCCAGCAGCTTAGATGTAGGGGACTATGGCTACACCTTC
-	-	14	TRBV27	TRBJ1-1	CASSLSSGGTEAFF	TGTGCCAGCAGTTTATCGAGCGGGGGGACTGAAGCTTTCTTT
-	-	12	TRBV27	TRBJ1-5	CASSLPGQPQHF	TGTGCCAGCAGTTTACCAGGGCAGCCCCAGCATTTT
-	TRBD1	12	TRBV6-6	TRBJ1-1	CASGQGNTEAFF	TGTGCCAGTGGACAGGGGAACACTGAAGCTTTCTTT
-	TRBD1	15	TRBV7-8	TRBJ1-5	CASSLAGGVNQPQHF	TGTGCCAGCAGCTTAGCAGGGGGCGTCAATCAGCCTCAGCATTTT
-	-	14	TRBV5-4	TRBJ2-5	CASSDWSGQETQYF	TGTGCCAGCAGCGACTGGTCAGGGCAAGAGACCCAGTACTTC
-	TRBD1	16	TRBV2	TRBJ2-7	CASSESGGQGGFEQYF	TGTGCCAGCAGTGAGTCCGGGGGACAGGGGGGTTTCGAGCAGTACTTC
-	-	12	TRBV2	TRBJ1-2	CASSMIDYGYTF	TGTGCCAGCAGTATGATAGACTATGGCTACACCTTC
-	TRBD2	16	TRBV7-2	TRBJ2-7	CASSLRGTSGGYEQYF	TGTGCCAGCAGCCTAAGGGGGACTAGCGGGGGGTACGAGCAGTACTTC
few	TRBD2	17	TRBV5-4	TRBJ2-3	CASSKELAGLITDTQYF	TGTGCCAGCAGCAAAGAACTAGCGGGGTTAATCACAGATACGCAGTATTTT
-	TRBD2	17	TRBV5-4	TRBJ2-2	CASSHLLSGGDTGELFF	TGTGCCAGCAGCCACCTACTGAGCGGGGGAGACACCGGGGAGCTGTTTTTT
-	TRBD1	15	TRBV2	TRBJ2-1	CASSDGPGQYNEQFF	TGTGCCAGCAGTGACGGACCGGGACAGTACAATGAGCAGTTCTTC
-	TRBD1	15	TRBV9	TRBJ1-1	CASSHTGTENTEAFF	TGTGCCAGCAGTCATACCGGGACAGAGAACACTGAAGCTTTCTTT
-	-	11	TRBV6-4	TRBJ1-1	CASWECTEAFF	TGTGCCAGCTGGGAGTGCACTGAAGCTTTCTTT
-	TRBD2	14	TRBV5-4	TRBJ2-1	CASSYTSGGDEQFF	TGTGCCAGCAGCTACACTAGCGGGGGAGACGAGCAGTTCTTC
-	-	15	TRBV9	TRBJ1-6	CASSSSPGGNSPLHF	TGTGCCAGCAGCTCAAGCCCGGGGGGGAATTCACCCCTCCACTTT
once	-	13	TRBV5-1	TRBJ2-1	CASGGASYNEQFF	TGCGCCAGCGGGGGGGCCTCCTACAATGAGCAGTTCTTC
-	TRBD1	12	TRBV29-1	TRBJ2-7	CSVEGQGYEQYF	TGCAGCGTTGAAGGACAGGGCTACGAGCAGTACTTC
-	TRBD1	13	TRBV7-6	TRBJ2-1	CASSSRGKGEQFF	TGTGCCAGCAGCTCCAGGGGGAAGGGGGAGCAGTTCTTC
once	TRBD1	15	TRBV6-1	TRBJ2-3	CASSEGGRGQNTQYF	TGTGCCAGCAGTGAAGGCGGCAGGGGGCAGAATACGCAGTATTTT
-	TRBD2	15	TRBV6-6	TRBJ2-1	CASSYPGTSGGEQFF	TGTGCCAGCAGTTACCCCGGGACTAGCGGGGGGGAGCAGTTCTTC
once	-	16	TRBV6-6	TRBJ1-5	CASSLNPDSLNQPQHF	TGTGCCAGCAGCCTTAATCCAGACAGTTTGAATCAGCCCCAGCATTTT
-	-	15	TRBV19	TRBJ1-2	CASSIEGRSSGGYTF	TGTGCCAGTAGTATCGAAGGCAGGTCCTCCGGTGGCTACACCTTC
-	-	15	TRBV5-1	TRBJ2-2	CASSTGHKNTGELFF	TGCGCCAGCAGCACGGGACACAAGAACACCGGGGAGCTGTTTTTT
-	TRBD2	15	TRBV9	TRBJ2-1	CASSVASGGLNEQFF	TGTGCCAGCAGCGTAGCCAGCGGGGGCCTTAATGAGCAGTTCTTC
-	-	13	TRBV5-4	TRBJ1-2	CASSHGQNYGYTF	TGTGCCAGCAGCCACGGACAGAACTATGGCTACACCTTC
once	-	14	TRBV10-2	TRBJ1-4	CASSQQQRREKLFF	TGCGCCAGCAGTCAACAGCAGCGGAGAGAAAAACTGTTTTTT
-	-	14	TRBV6-6	TRBJ2-7	CAISRSERSYEQYF	TGTGCCATTTCGCGGTCAGAGAGATCCTACGAGCAGTACTTC
-	-	15	TRBV5-1	TRBJ1-1	CASSPLIAGPTEAFF	TGCGCCAGCAGCCCATTAATAGCGGGGCCCACTGAAGCTTTCTTT
-	TRBD2	16	TRBV7-2	TRBJ2-3	CASSLQASGGTDTQYF	TGTGCCAGCAGCTTACAGGCTAGCGGGGGCACAGATACGCAGTATTTT
-	-	13	TRBV6-1	TRBJ1-5	CASSDSLNQPQHF	TGTGCCAGCAGTGATTCCTTAAATCAGCCCCAGCATTTT
-	-	13	TRBV10-3	TRBJ2-7	CAISESRAYEQYF	TGTGCCATCAGTGAGTCGAGAGCTTACGAGCAGTACTTC
-	TRBD1	15	TRBV10-1	TRBJ2-7	CASSAGTGGAYEQYF	TGCGCCAGCAGTGCCGGGACAGGGGGAGCCTACGAGCAGTACTTC
-	TRBD2	17	TRBV5-4	TRBJ2-5	CASSLGTGLALQETQYF	TGTGCCAGCAGCTTGGGAACGGGACTAGCGCTCCAAGAGACCCAGTACTTC
-	-	13	TRBV5-4	TRBJ2-5	CASSTQSRETQYF	TGTGCCAGCAGCACCCAAAGTCGGGAGACCCAGTACTTC
-	TRBD1	16	TRBV4-1	TRBJ1-6	CASSRTPGQEYSPLHF	TGCGCCAGCAGTCGTACTCCGGGACAGGAATATTCACCCCTCCACTTT
-	-	16	TRBV6-1	TRBJ2-2	CASSEGKEGNTGELFF	TGTGCCAGCAGTGAAGGTAAGGAGGGGAACACCGGGGAGCTGTTTTTT
-	-	14	TRBV5-4	TRBJ2-5	CASSPGLLEETQYF	TGTGCCAGCAGCCCGGGACTCCTTGAAGAGACCCAGTACTTC
few	TRBD2	14	TRBV6-4	TRBJ2-3	CASSSGGATDTQYF	TGTGCCAGCAGTAGCGGGGGGGCCACAGATACGCAGTATTTT